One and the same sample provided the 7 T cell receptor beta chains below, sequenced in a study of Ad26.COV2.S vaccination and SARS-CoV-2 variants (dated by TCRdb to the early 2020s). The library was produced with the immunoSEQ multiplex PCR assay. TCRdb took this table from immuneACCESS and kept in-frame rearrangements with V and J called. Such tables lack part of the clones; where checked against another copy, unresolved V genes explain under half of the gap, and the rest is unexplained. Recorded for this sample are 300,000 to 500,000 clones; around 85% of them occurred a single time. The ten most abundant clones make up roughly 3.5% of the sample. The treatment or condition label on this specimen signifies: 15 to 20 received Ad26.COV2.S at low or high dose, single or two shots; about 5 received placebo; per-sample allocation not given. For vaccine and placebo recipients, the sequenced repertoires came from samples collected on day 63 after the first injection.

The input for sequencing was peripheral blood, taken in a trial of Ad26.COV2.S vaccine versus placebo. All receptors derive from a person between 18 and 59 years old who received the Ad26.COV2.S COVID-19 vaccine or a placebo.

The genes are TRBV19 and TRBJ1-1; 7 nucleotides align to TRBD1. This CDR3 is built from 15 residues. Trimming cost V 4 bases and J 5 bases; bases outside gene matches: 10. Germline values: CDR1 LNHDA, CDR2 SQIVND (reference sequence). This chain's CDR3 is CASSTKDRRGTEAFF. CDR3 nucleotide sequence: TGTGCCAGTAGTACAAAGGACAGGAGGGGAACTGAAGCTTTCTTT. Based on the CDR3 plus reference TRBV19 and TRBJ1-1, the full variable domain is DGGITQSPKYLFRKEGQNVTLSCEQNLNHDAMYWYRQDPGQGLRLIYYSQIVNDFQKGDIAEGYSVSREKKESFPLTVTSAQKNPTAFYLCASSTKDRRGTEAFFGQGTRLTVV.

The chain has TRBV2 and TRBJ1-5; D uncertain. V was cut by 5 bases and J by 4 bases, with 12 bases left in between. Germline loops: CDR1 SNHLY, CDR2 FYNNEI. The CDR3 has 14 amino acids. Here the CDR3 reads CASSNVDKNQPQHF. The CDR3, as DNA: TGTGCCAGCAGTAATGTTGACAAAAATCAGCCCCAGCATTTT.

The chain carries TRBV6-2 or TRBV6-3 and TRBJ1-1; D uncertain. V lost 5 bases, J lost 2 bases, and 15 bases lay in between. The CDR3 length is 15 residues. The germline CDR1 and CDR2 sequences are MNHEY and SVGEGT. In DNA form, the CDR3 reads TGTGCCAGCAGTACCCGCCGCGAAGCCAACACTGAAGCTTTCTTT. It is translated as CASSTRREANTEAFF.

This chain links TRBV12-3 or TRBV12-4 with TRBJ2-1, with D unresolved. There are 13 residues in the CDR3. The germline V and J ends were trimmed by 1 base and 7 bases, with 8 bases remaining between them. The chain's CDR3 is CASSLDHWNEQFF. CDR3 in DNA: TGTGCCAGCAGTTTAGATCATTGGAATGAGCAGTTCTTC.

This CDR3 is CASSPSGGLYTGELFF. CDR3 bases: TGTGCCAGCAGCCCCTCCGGGGGCCTTTACACCGGGGAGCTGTTTTTT. The V and J genes are TRBV7-6 and TRBJ2-2; D possibly matches TRBD1 or TRBD2 (6 bases each). Germline CDR1 SGHVS, CDR2 FNYEAQ. The CDR3 extends over 16 amino acids. Trimming cost V 5 bases and J 3 bases, with 16 bases left between them.

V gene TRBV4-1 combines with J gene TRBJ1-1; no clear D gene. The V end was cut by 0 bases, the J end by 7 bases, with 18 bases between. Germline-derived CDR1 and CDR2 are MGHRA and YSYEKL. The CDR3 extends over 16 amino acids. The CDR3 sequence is CASSQEDYVVGVEAFF. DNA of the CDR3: TGCGCCAGCAGCCAAGAGGATTATGTAGTCGGAGTTGAAGCTTTCTTT.

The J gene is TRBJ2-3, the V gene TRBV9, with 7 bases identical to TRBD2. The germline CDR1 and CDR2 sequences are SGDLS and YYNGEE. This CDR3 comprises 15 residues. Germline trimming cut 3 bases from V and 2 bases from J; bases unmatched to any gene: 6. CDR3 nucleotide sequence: TGTGCCAGCAGCGCGACTAGCAGATACACAGATACGCAGTATTTT. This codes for CASSATSRYTDTQYF. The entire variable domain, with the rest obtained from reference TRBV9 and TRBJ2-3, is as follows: DSGVTQTPKHLITATGQRVTLRCSPRSGDLSVYWYQQSLDQGLQFLIQYYNGEERAKGNILERFSAQQFPDLHSELNLSSLELGDSALYFCASSATSRYTDTQYFGPGTRLTVL.